Listed below are T cell receptor beta chains from one sample, sequenced in a study of radiotherapy plus CTLA-4 blockade in lung cancer. TCRdb's table, derived via immunoSEQ multiplex PCR, lists solely in-frame clones and lacks some. Counted here are approximately 72,000 clones, roughly 78% occurring once; the ten biggest clones make up around 7%. Sample: peripheral blood, taken from a patient treated with radiotherapy plus ipilimumab. The origin of the receptors is a human donor with non-small cell lung cancer who had a complete response to radiotherapy plus ipilimumab. Both conserved end residues are part of each CDR3. A D gene is named only where the DNA matches it firmly. Clone size appears in some rows only: once, few, many, or a class for an expanded clone.

CDR3nt | CDR3aa | v_gene | abundance | d_gene | j_gene
TGTGCCAGCAGTTACGTCACTAGCATCTACAATGAGCAGTTCTTC | CASSYVTSIYNEQFF | TRBV6-5 | . | . | TRBJ2-1
TGTGCCAGCAGCTTTAAGACCTCAACTAATGAAAAACTGTTTTTT | CASSFKTSTNEKLFF | TRBV5-6 | once | . | TRBJ1-4
TGTGCCAGCAGCTTAGGCGGGACAGGGGCCCAAGAGACCCAGTACTTC | CASSLGGTGAQETQYF | TRBV11-3 | . | TRBD1 | TRBJ2-5
TGCGCCAGCAGCCAAGATTGGGCTAGCGGGGACTACGAGCAGTACTTC | CASSQDWASGDYEQYF | TRBV4-3 | . | TRBD2 | TRBJ2-7
TGTGCCAGCAGGACTCCGGGACGGAGGGGGTCAGGGTCCCTCCACTTT | CASRTPGRRGSGSLHF | TRBV11-2 | few | . | TRBJ1-6
TGCGCCAGCAGCCAACCGGGACTAGTGAATGAGCAGTTCTTC | CASSQPGLVNEQFF | TRBV4-3 | . | TRBD2 | TRBJ2-1
TGTGCCAGCAGTGAAGGGGGCGGCGGTAACTATGGCTACACCTTC | CASSEGGGGNYGYTF | TRBV2 | . | . | TRBJ1-2
TGTGCCAGCAGCGTAGGGCAGGAACCAGCCTATGGCTACACCTTC | CASSVGQEPAYGYTF | TRBV9 | . | . | TRBJ1-2
TGTGCCAGCAGCTTGGTGGCAGGTTCCTATGGCTACACCTTC | CASSLVAGSYGYTF | TRBV5-6 | . | . | TRBJ1-2
TGTGCCAGCAGCTTAGATCCTCTCTCGTCCCGTGGCACCGGGGAGCTGTTTTTT | CASSLDPLSSRGTGELFF | TRBV7-2 | many | . | TRBJ2-2
TGTGCCAGCAGCCAAGAAGAGATCGGGGAGCTGTTTTTT | CASSQEEIGELFF | TRBV14 | few | . | TRBJ2-2
TGTGCCAGCAGCGAGGGCGGGGGGGCCGCCTACAATGAGCAGTTCTTC | CASSEGGGAAYNEQFF | TRBV9 | . | TRBD2 | TRBJ2-1
TGTGCCAGCCTGGACAGGGCTGGAAACACCATATATTTT | CASLDRAGNTIYF | TRBV28 | . | TRBD1 | TRBJ1-3
TGTGCCAGCAGCGCCTCATCGGCAGGAGGACGGACCCATTCACCCCTCCACTTT | CASSASSAGGRTHSPLHF | TRBV9 | few | . | TRBJ1-6
TGTGCCAGCAGTTACCTCTTACAGGGGCCCGGGGAGCTGTTTTTT | CASSYLLQGPGELFF | TRBV6-5 | . | TRBD1 | TRBJ2-2
TGTGCCAGCTCACCCAGCAAGACCCAGTACTTC | CASSPSKTQYF | TRBV18 | . | . | TRBJ2-5
TGCGCCAGCAGCCAAGATCATGGCCTAAGCTATGGCTACACCTTC | CASSQDHGLSYGYTF | TRBV4-1 | . | . | TRBJ1-2
TGCAGCGTTCGACAGGGAGGAAGCAATCAGCCCCAGCATTTT | CSVRQGGSNQPQHF | TRBV29-1 | . | TRBD1 | TRBJ1-5
TGTGCCAGCTCACCAAAAGGGCAGGGGGGGAACACTGAAGCTTTCTTT | CASSPKGQGGNTEAFF | TRBV18 | . | TRBD1 | TRBJ1-1
TGTGCCAGCAGTGCGACAGGGAACACTGAAGCTTTCTTT | CASSATGNTEAFF | TRBV6-1 | once | . | TRBJ1-1
TGTGCCTGGACCCTTGGGGTAGGTGGCTACACCTTC | CAWTLGVGGYTF | TRBV30 | . | . | TRBJ1-2
TGTGCCAGCAGCCTAAGTGGTGGCAGCCACTCCTACGAGCAGTACTTC | CASSLSGGSHSYEQYF | TRBV11-2 | once | . | TRBJ2-7
TGTGCCAGCAGCTTAGTTCTGGGGGCGCGGGACGAGCAGTACTTC | CASSLVLGARDEQYF | TRBV7-2 | . | . | TRBJ2-7